This TCR beta chain appears in the sequencing data of a study of T cell changes during pregnancy in multiple sclerosis. The data were produced by immunoSEQ multiplex PCR, yet TCRdb's version contains in-frame clones alone and is incomplete. The data contain 85,000 to 120,000 clones, about 90% of them singletons. Per the germline V gene, CDR1 is SGHRS and CDR2 is YFSETQ. V lost 3 bases to trimming and J lost 2 bases; unmatched junction nucleotides: 8. This CDR3 is built from 17 residues. The material sequenced was peripheral blood, taken after pregnancy. The receptor was isolated from a female donor with multiple sclerosis, enrolled in a pregnancy study. J is TRBJ1-2 and V is TRBV5-1; TRBD1 matches at 12 bases. The CDR3 is CASSWSGTGGLNYGYTF. The DNA of the CDR3 is TGCGCCAGCAGCTGGTCCGGGACAGGGGGCCTAAACTATGGCTACACCTTC.